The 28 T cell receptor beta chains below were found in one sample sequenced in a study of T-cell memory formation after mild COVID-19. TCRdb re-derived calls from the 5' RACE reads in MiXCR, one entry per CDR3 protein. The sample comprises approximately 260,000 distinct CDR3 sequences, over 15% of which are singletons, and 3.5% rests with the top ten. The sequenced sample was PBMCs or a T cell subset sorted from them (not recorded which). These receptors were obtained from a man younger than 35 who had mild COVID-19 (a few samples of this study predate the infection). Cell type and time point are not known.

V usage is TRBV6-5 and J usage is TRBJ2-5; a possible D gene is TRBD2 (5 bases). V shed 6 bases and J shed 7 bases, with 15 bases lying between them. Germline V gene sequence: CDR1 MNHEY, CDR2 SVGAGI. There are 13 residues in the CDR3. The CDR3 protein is CASSPTRERTQYF. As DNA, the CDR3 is TGTGCCAGCAGCCCTACTAGGGAGAGGACCCAGTACTTC.

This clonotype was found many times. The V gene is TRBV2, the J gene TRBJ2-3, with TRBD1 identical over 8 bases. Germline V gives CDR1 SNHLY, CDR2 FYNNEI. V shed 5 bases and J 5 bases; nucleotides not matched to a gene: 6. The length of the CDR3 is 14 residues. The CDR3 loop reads CASSRQGSGDTQYF. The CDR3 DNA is TGTGCCAGCAGTAGACAGGGGTCGGGAGATACGCAGTATTTT.

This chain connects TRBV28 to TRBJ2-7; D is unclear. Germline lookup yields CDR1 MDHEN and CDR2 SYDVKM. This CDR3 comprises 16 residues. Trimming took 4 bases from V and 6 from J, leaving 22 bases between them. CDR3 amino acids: CASSSPAGPPFSEQYV. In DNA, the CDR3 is TGTGCCAGCAGTTCACCCGCCGGGCCACCTTTTAGCGAGCAGTACGTC.

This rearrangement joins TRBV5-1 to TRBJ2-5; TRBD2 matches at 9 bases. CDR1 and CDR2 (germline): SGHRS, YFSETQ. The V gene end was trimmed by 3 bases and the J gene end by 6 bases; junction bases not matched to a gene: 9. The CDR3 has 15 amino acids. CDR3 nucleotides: TGCGCCAGCAGCTCCTCAAGCGGGGGGCTTAAGACCCAGTACTTC. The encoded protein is CASSSSSGGLKTQYF.

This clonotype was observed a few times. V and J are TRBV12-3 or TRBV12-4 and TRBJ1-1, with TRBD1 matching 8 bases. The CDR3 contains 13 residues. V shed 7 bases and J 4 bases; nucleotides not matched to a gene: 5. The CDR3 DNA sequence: TGTGCCAGCACCACCACAGGGGGCACTGAAGCTTTCTTT. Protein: CASTTTGGTEAFF.

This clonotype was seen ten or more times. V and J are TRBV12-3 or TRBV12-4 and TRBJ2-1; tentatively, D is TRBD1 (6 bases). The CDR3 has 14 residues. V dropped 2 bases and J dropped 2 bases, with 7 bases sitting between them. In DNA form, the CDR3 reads TGTGCCAGCAGTTTAACAGGGACCTACAATGAGCAGTTCTTC. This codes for CASSLTGTYNEQFF.

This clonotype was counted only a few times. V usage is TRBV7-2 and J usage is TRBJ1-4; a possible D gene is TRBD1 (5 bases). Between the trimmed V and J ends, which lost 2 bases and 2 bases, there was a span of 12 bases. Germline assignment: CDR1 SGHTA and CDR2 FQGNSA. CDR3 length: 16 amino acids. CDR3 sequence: CASSLHGGRTNEKLFF. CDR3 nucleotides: TGTGCCAGCAGCTTACACGGGGGTAGGACTAATGAAAAACTGTTTTTT.

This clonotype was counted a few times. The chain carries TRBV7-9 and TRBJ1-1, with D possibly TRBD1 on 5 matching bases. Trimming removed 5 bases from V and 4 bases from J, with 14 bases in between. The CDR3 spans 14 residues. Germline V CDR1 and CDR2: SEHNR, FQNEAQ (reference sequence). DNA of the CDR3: TGTGCCAGCAGCGAAGGGGCAGGATCCACTGAAGCTTTCTTT. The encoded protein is CASSEGAGSTEAFF.

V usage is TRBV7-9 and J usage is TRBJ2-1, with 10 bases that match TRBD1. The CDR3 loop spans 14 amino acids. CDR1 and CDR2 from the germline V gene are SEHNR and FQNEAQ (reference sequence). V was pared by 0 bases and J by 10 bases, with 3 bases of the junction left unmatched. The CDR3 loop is CASSLAGTGVEQFF. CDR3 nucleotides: TGTGCCAGCAGCTTAGCAGGGACAGGGGTGGAGCAGTTCTTC. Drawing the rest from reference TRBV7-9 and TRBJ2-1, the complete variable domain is DTGVSQNPRHKITKRGQNVTFRCDPISEHNRLYWYRQTLGQGPEFLTYFQNEAQLEKSRLLSDRFSAERPKGSFSTLEIQRTEQGDSAMYLCASSLAGTGVEQFFGPGTRLTVL.

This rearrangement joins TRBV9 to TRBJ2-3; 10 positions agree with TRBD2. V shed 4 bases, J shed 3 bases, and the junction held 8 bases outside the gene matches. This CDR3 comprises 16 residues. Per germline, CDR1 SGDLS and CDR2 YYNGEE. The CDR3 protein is CASSPRAGGPTDTQYF. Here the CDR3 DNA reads TGTGCCAGCAGCCCCAGAGCGGGGGGGCCGACAGATACGCAGTATTTT.

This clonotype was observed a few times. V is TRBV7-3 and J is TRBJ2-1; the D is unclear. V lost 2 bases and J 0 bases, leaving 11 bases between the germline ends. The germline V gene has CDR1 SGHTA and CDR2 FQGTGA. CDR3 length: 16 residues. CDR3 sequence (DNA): TGTGCCAGCAGCTTATACCCTTCATCCTCCTACAATGAGCAGTTCTTC. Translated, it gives CASSLYPSSSYNEQFF.

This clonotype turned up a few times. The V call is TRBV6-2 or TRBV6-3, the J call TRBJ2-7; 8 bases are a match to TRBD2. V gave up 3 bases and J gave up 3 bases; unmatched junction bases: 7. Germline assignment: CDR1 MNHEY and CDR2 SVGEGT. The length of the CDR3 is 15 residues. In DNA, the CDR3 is TGTGCCAGCAGTTATAACGGCGGGGGGCTCTACGAGCAGTACGTC. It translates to CASSYNGGGLYEQYV.

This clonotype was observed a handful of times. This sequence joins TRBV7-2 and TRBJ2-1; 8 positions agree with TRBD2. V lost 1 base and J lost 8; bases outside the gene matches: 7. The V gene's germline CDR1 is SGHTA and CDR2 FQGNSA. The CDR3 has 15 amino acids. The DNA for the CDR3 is TGTGCCAGCAGCTTAGTAACTAGCGGTTGGGATGAGCAGTTCTTC. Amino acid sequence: CASSLVTSGWDEQFF.

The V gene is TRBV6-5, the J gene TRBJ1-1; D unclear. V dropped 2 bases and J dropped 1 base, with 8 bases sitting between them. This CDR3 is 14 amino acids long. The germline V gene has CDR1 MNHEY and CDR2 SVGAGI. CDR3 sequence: CASSYRTTNTEAFF. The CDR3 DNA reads TGTGCCAGCAGTTACCGGACCACGAACACTGAAGCTTTCTTT.

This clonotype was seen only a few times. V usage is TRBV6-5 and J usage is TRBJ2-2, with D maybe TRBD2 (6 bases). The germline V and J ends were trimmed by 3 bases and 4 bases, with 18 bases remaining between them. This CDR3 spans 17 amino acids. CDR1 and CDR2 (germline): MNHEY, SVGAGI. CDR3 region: CASSYFAGQHLTGELFF. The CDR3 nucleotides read TGTGCCAGCAGTTATTTCGCGGGGCAACACCTCACCGGGGAGCTGTTTTTT.

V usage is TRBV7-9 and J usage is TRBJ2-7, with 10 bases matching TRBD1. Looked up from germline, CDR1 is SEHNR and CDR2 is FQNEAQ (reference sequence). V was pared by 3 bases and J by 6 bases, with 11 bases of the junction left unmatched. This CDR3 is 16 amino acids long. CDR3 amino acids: CASSLTGGGSSSEQYF. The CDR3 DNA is TGTGCCAGCAGCTTGACAGGGGGCGGTTCGTCATCCGAGCAGTACTTC.

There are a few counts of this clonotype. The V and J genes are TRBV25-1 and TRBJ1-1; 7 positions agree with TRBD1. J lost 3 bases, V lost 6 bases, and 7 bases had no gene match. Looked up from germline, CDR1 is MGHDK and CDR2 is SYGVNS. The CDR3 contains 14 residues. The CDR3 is CASRTGLGYTEAFF. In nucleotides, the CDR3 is TGTGCCAGCAGGACAGGGTTGGGGTACACTGAAGCTTTCTTT.

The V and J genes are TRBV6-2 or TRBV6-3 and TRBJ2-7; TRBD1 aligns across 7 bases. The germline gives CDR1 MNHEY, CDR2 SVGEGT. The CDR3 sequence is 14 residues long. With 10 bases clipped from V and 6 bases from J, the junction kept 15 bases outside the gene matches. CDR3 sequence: CATIRERTGGEQYF. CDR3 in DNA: TGTGCCACCATACGCGAAAGGACAGGTGGCGAGCAGTACTTC.

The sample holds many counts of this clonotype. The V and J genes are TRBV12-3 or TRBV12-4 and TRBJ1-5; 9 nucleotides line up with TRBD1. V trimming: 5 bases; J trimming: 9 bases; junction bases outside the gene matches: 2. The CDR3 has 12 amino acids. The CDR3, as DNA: TGTGCCAGCAGTGAGGGACAGGGGCCCCAGCATTTT. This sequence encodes CASSEGQGPQHF.

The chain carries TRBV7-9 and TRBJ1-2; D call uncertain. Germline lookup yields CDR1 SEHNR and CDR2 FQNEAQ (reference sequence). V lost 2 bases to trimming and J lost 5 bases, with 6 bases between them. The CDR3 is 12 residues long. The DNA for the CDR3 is TGTGCCAGCAGCTTATCGGATTATGGCTACACCTTC. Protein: CASSLSDYGYTF.

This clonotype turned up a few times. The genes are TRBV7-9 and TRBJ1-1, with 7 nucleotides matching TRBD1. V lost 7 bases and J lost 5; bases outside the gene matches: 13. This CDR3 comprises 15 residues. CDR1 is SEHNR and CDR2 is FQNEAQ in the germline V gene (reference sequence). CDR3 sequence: CASTTPQGRKTEAFF. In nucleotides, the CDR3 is TGTGCCAGCACGACCCCACAGGGGAGGAAGACTGAAGCTTTCTTT.

CDR3: CASSDATAGVGEQYF. The CDR3 DNA is TGTGCCAGCAGTGACGCGACGGCAGGTGTGGGCGAGCAGTACTTC. The chain is built from TRBV28 and TRBJ2-7; D not certain. CDR1 and CDR2 from the germline V gene are MDHEN and SYDVKM. V lost 5 bases to trimming and J lost 6 bases, with 20 bases between them. This CDR3 spans 15 amino acids.

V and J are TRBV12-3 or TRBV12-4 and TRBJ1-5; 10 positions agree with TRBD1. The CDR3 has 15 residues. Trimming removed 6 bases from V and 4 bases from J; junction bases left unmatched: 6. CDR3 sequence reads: CASRAGTGENQPQHF. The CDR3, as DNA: TGTGCCAGCAGGGCCGGGACAGGGGAAAATCAGCCCCAGCATTTT.

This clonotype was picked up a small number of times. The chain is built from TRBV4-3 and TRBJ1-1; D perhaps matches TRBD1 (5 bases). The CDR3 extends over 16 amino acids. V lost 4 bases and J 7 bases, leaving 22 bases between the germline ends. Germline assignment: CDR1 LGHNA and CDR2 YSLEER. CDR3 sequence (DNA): TGCGCCAGCAGCCCAGAAGTGAGGGGCCGAGACGGTGAAGCTTTCTTT. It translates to CASSPEVRGRDGEAFF.

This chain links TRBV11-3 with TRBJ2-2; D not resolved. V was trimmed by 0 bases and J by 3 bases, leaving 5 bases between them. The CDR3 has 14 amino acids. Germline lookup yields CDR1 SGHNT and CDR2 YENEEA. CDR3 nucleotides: TGTGCCAGCAGCTTAGATGGTCACACCGGGGAGCTGTTTTTT. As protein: CASSLDGHTGELFF. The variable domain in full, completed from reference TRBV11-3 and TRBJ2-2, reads EAGVVQSPRYKIIEKKQPVAFWCNPISGHNTLYWYLQNLGQGPELLIRYENEEAVDDSQLPKDRFSAERLKGVDSTLKIQPAELGDSAVYLCASSLDGHTGELFFGEGSRLTVL.

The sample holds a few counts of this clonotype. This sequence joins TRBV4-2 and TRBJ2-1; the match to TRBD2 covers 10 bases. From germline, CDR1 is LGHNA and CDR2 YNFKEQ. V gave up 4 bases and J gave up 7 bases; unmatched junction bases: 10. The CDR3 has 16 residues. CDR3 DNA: TGTGCCAGCAGCCCGTCAGCCAGCGGGGGGGAGAATGAGCAGTTCTTC. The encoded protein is CASSPSASGGENEQFF.

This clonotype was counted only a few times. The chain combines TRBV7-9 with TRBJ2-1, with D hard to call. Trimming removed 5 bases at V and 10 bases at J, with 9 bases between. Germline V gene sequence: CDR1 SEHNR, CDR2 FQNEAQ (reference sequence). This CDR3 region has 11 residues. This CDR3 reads CASSLVREQFF. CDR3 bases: TGTGCCAGCAGCCTTGTGCGGGAGCAGTTCTTC. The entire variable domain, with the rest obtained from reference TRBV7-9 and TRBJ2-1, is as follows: DTGVSQNPRHKITKRGQNVTFRCDPISEHNRLYWYRQTLGQGPEFLTYFQNEAQLEKSRLLSDRFSAERPKGSFSTLEIQRTEQGDSAMYLCASSLVREQFFGPGTRLTVL.

DNA for the CDR3: TGTGCCAGCAGCTTACTGGAGAACACTGAAGCTTTCTTT. As protein: CASSLLENTEAFF. The genes are TRBV7-7 and TRBJ1-1; D not resolved. CDR1 and CDR2 from the germline V gene are SSHAT and FNYEAQ (reference sequence). This CDR3 contains 13 residues. The V end was cut by 2 bases, the J end by 1 base, with 5 bases between.